This TCR beta chain is drawn from a study of tissue T cells after allogeneic stem cell transplantation. Study outcomes and limitations: TCR repertoires tracked anatomic similarity, regardless of disease or transplant status.

TCRdb's table, derived via immunoSEQ multiplex PCR, lists solely in-frame clones and lacks some. The sample yields thousands of clones, around 52% seen once. Turning to this clone: The antigen is not known. Mouse gene names and germline throughout. The CDR3 end lies 1 residue beyond the end of the read and is filled in from the germline J gene.

Time point given: mouse harvest day 7 after allogeneic transplant. Mouse grafts combined 10^7 T-cell-depleted bone marrow cells with 10^6 splenic CD5+ T cells. V lost 2 bases, J lost 1 base, and 9 bases lay in between. CDR1 is NSQYPW and CDR2 is LRSPGD in the germline V gene (reference sequence). This CDR3 region has 15 residues. The specimen sequenced was liver tissue. This chain connects TRBV1 to TRBJ2-1; D gene uncertain. This receptor was taken from a female BALB/c mouse given C57BL/6 T cells with graft-versus-host disease after an allogeneic hematopoietic cell transplant. CDR3 residues: CTCSARQENYAEQFF. The CDR3 DNA, read in part, is TGCACCTGCAGTGCAAGGCAGGAGAACTATGCTGAGCAGTTC.